This T cell receptor (beta chain) emerged from a study of Graves' ophthalmopathy and Graves' hyperthyroidism. Study information: Specimen type is peripheral blood, obtained at initial diagnosis before any treatment.

RNA transcripts were the source from which TCR beta CDR3 regions were amplified. First-round RT-PCR relied on HTBI primers, and a second-round multiplex PCR came next. From the multiplex PCR reads, TCRdb called clonotypes with MiXCR, one entry per CDR3 protein. This sample has 600,000 to 650,000 distinct CDR3 sequences, with 20% to 25% found just once. This clonotype was observed a few times. Germline V gene data show CDR1 as SGHRS and CDR2 as YFSETQ. Trimming left V 0 bases short and J 15 bases short, with 19 bases between. The CDR3 length is 14 residues. J is TRBJ1-5 and V is TRBV5-1, with unresolved D. This TCR derives from a woman younger than 35 with stable Graves' hyperthyroidism. Some clones in this sample may be carry-over from other donors' samples. Sequencing was carried out using peripheral blood. CDR3 nucleotide sequence: TGCGCCAGCAGCTTGGGCGGGGAGCCCAGAACCCGGCATTTT. It specifies CASSLGGEPRTRHF.